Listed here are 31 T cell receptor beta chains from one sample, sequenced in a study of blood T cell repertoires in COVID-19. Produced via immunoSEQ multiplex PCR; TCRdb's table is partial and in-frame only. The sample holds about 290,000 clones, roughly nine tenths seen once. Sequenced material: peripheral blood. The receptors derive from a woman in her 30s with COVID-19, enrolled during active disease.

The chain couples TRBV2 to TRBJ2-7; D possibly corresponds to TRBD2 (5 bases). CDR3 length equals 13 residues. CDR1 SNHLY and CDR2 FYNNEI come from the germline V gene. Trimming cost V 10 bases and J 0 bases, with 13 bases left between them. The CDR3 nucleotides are TGTGCCACAAACAACGGGGACTCCTACGAGCAGTACTTC. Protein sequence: CATNNGDSYEQYF.

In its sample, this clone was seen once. CDR3 DNA sequence: TGCGCCAGCAGCTTACTAGCGGGGACCTACAATGAGCAGTTCTTC. It codes for CASSLLAGTYNEQFF. The rearrangement uses TRBV5-1 and TRBJ2-1; TRBD2 aligns across 10 bases. Looked up from germline, CDR1 is SGHRS and CDR2 is YFSETQ. The CDR3 spans 15 residues. V gave up 2 bases and J gave up 2 bases; unmatched junction bases: 1.

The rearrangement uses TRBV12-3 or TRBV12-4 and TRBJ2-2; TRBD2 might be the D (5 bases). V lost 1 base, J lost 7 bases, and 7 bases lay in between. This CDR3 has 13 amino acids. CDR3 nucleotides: TGTGCCAGCAGTTTAGTCGGGAACGGGGAGCTGTTTTTT. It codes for CASSLVGNGELFF.

For the CDR3, the DNA is TGTGCCAGCAGCGTAGTTCCTTATTCGGACGAGCAGTACTTC. Translation gives CASSVVPYSDEQYF. The J gene is TRBJ2-7, the V gene TRBV9; no firm D call. V shed 0 bases and J shed 5 bases, with 12 bases lying between them. Per germline, CDR1 SGDLS and CDR2 YYNGEE. The CDR3 contains 14 residues.

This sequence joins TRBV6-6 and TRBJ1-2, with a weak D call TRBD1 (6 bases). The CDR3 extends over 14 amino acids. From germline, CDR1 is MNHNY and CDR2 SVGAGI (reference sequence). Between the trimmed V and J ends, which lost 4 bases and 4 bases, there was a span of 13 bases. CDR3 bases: TGTGCCAGCAGTTCCCACCGACAGGCCTATGGCTACACCTTC. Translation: CASSSHRQAYGYTF.

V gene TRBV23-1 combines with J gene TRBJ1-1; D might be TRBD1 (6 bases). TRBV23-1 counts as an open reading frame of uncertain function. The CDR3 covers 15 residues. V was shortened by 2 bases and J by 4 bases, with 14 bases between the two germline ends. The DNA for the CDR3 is TGCGCCAGCAGTCAAGCGAGGGACACTCCCACTGAAGCTTTCTTT. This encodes CASSQARDTPTEAFF.

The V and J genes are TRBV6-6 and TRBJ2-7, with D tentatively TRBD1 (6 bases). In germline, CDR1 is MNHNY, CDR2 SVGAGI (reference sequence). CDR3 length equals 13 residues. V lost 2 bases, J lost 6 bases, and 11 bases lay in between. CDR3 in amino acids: CASSYDRSLEQYF. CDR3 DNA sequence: TGTGCCAGCAGTTACGACAGGTCGCTCGAGCAGTACTTC.

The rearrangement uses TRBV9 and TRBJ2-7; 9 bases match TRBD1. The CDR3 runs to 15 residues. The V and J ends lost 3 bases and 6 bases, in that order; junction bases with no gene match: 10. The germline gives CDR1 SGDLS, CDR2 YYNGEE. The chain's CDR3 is CASSAALRDRAEQYF. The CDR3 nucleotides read TGTGCCAGCAGCGCTGCTCTCCGGGACAGGGCCGAGCAGTACTTC. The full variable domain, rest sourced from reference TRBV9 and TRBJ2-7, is DSGVTQTPKHLITATGQRVTLRCSPRSGDLSVYWYQQSLDQGLQFLIQYYNGEERAKGNILERFSAQQFPDLHSELNLSSLELGDSALYFCASSAALRDRAEQYFGPGTRLTVT.

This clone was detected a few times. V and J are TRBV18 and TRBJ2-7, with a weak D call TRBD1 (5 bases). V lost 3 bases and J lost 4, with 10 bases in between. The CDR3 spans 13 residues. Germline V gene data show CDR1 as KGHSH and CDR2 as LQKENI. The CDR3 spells CASSPDRQYEQYF. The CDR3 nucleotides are TGTGCCAGCTCACCTGACCGACAGTACGAGCAGTACTTC.

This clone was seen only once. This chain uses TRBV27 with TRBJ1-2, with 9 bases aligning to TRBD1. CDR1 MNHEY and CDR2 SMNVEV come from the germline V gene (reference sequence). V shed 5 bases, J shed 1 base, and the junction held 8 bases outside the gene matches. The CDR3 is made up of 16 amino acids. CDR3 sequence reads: CASSPSLGQGNYGYTF. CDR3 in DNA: TGTGCCAGCAGTCCATCGCTGGGACAGGGTAACTATGGCTACACCTTC.

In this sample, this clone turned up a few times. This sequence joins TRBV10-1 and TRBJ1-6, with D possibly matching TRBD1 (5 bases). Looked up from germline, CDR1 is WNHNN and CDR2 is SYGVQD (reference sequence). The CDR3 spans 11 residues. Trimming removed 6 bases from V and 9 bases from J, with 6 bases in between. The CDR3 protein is CASRGGSPLHF. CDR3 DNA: TGCGCCAGCAGGGGGGGTTCACCCCTCCACTTT.

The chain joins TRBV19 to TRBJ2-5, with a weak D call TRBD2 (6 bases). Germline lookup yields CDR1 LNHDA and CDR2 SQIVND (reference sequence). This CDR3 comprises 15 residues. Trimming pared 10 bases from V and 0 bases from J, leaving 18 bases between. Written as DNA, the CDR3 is TGTGCCACCCGTTTGAGGTGGACTAACCAAGAGACCCAGTACTTC. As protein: CATRLRWTNQETQYF.

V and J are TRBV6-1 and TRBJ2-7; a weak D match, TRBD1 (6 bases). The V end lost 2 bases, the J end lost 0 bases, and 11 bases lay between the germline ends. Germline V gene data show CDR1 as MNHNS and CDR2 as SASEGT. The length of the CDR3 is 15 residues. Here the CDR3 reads CASSELNRASYEQYF. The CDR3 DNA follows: TGTGCCAGCAGTGAATTAAACAGGGCCTCCTACGAGCAGTACTTC.

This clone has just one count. Here the CDR3 DNA reads TGCGCCAGCAGCTACCGACAGCCAACTACTTATGGCTACACCTTC. This gives the protein CASSYRQPTTYGYTF. This sequence joins TRBV5-1 and TRBJ1-2; the D gene is possibly TRBD1 (5 bases). Trimming left V 3 bases short and J 5 bases short, with 17 bases between. Per germline, CDR1 SGHRS and CDR2 YFSETQ. The CDR3 runs to 15 residues. The full variable domain, rest sourced from reference TRBV5-1 and TRBJ1-2, is KAGVTQTPRYLIKTRGQQVTLSCSPISGHRSVSWYQQTPGQGLQFLFEYFSETQRNKGNFPGRFSGRQFSNSRSEMNVSTLELGDSALYLCASSYRQPTTYGYTFGSGTRLTVV.

This chain's CDR3 is CASSLVADGTEAFF. DNA for the CDR3: TGTGCCAGCAGCTTAGTTGCGGATGGGACTGAAGCTTTCTTT. The chain carries TRBV7-9 and TRBJ1-1, with D unresolved. The V end was cut by 1 base, the J end by 5 bases, with 11 bases between. CDR1 and CDR2 (germline): SEHNR, FQNEAQ (reference sequence). CDR3 length equals 14 residues.

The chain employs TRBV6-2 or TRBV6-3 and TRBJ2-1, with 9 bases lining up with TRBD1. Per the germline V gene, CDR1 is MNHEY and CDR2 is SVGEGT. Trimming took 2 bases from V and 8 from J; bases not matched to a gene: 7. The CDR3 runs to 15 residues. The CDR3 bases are TGTGCCAGCAGTTACCCGGACAGGGGATTCCATGAGCAGTTCTTC. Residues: CASSYPDRGFHEQFF.

Here the CDR3 DNA reads TGTGCCAGCAGCCGTGGGGGGACAGGAGGTTTTTTAATGAACACTGAAGCTTTCTTT. It is translated as CASSRGGTGGFLMNTEAFF. The V and J genes are TRBV5-8 and TRBJ1-1, with 8 bases lining up with TRBD1. CDR1 and CDR2 from the germline V gene are SGHTS and YDEGEE. J gave up 0 bases and V 4 bases, and 17 bases lay outside the gene matches. CDR3 length equals 19 residues. Full variable domain (remainder filled in from reference TRBV5-8 and TRBJ1-1): EAGVTQSPTHLIKTRGQQATLRCSPISGHTSVYWYQQALGLGLQFLLWYDEGEERNRGNFPPRFSGRQFPNYSSELNVNALELEDSALYLCASSRGGTGGFLMNTEAFFGQGTRLTVV.

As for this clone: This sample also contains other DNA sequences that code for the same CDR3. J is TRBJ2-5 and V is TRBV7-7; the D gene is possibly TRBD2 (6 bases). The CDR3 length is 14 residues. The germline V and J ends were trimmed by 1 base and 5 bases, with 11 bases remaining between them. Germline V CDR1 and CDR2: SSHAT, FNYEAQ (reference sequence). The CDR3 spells CASSLELASETQYF. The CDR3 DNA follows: TGTGCCAGCAGCTTAGAACTAGCCTCCGAGACCCAGTACTTC. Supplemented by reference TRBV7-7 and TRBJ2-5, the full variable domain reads GAGVSQSPRYKVTKRGQDVTLRCDPISSHATLYWYQQALGQGPEFLTYFNYEAQPDKSGLPSDRFSAERPEGSISTLTIQRTEQRDSAMYRCASSLELASETQYFGPGTRLLVL.

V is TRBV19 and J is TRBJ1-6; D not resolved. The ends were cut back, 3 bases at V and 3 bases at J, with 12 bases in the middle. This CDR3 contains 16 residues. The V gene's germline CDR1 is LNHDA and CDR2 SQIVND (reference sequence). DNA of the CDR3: TGTGCCAGTAGTATGGGCGGGGTCGGCTATAATTCACCCCTCCACTTT. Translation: CASSMGGVGYNSPLHF.

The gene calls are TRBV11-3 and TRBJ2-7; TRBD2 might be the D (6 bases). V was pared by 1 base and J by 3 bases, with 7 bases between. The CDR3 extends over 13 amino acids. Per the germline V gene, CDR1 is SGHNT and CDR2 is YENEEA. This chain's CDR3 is CASSLAGDYEQYF. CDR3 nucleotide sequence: TGTGCCAGCAGCTTAGCGGGGGACTACGAGCAGTACTTC.

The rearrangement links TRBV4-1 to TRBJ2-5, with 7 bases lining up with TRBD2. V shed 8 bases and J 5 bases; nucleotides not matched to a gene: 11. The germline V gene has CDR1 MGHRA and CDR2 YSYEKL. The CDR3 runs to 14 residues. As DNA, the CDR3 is TGCGCCAGCTGCCTTCCGGGGGGTACGGAGACCCAGTACTTC. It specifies CASCLPGGTETQYF.

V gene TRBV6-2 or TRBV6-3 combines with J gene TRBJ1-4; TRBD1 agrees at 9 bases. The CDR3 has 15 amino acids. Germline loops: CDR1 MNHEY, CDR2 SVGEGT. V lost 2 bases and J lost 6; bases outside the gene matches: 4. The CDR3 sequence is CASSYQQGADEKLFF. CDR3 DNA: TGTGCCAGCAGTTACCAACAGGGGGCGGATGAAAAACTGTTTTTT.

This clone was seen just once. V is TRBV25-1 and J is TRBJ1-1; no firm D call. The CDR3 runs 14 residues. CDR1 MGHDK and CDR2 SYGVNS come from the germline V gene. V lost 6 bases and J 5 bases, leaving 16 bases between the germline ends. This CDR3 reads CASSDPGYRTEAFF. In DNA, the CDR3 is TGTGCCAGCAGCGACCCGGGGTATCGAACTGAAGCTTTCTTT.

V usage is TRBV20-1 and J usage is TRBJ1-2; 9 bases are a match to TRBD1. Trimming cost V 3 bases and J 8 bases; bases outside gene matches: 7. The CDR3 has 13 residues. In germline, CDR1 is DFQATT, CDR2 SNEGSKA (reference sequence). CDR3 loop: CSASKQGAGGYTF. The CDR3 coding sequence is TGCAGTGCTAGTAAACAGGGGGCCGGGGGCTACACCTTC.

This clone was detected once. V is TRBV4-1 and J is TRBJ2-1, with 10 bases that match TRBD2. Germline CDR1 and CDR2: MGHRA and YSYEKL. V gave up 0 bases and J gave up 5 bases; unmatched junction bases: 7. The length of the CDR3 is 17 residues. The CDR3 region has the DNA TGCGCCAGCAGCCAAGATCCCAGCGGGGGGGCCAACAATGAGCAGTTCTTC. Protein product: CASSQDPSGGANNEQFF.

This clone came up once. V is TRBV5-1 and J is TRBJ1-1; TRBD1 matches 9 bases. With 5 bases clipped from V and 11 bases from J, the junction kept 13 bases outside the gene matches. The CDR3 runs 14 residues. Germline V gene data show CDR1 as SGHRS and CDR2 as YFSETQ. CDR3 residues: CASRHPGQGIGAFF. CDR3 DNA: TGCGCCAGCAGACACCCGGGACAGGGAATTGGTGCTTTCTTT.

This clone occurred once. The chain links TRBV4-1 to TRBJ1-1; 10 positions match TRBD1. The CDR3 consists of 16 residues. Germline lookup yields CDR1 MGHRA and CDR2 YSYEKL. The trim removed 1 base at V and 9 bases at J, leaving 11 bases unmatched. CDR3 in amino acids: CASSQAPGTGAFKAFF. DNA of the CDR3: TGCGCCAGCAGCCAAGCCCCCGGGACAGGGGCCTTCAAAGCTTTCTTT.

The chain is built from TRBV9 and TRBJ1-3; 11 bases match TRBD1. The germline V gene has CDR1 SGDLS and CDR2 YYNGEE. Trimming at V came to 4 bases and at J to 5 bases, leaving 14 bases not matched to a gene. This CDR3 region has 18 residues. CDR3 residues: CASSPWIGQGAVRNTIYF. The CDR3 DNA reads TGTGCCAGCAGCCCCTGGATAGGACAGGGGGCCGTAAGAAACACCATATATTTT.

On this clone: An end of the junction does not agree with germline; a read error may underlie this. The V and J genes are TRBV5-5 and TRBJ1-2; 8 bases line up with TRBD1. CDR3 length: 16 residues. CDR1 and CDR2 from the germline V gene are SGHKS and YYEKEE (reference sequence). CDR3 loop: CASSYRTGQGDYGYTF. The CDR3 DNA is TGTGCTAGCAGCTACCGGACAGGGCAGGGTGACTATGGCTACACCTTC.

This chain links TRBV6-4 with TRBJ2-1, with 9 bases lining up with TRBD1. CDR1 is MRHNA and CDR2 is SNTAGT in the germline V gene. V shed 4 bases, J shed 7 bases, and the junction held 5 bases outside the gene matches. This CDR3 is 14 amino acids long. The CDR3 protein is CASSGQGVENEQFF. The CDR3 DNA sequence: TGTGCCAGCAGTGGACAGGGGGTAGAAAATGAGCAGTTCTTC.

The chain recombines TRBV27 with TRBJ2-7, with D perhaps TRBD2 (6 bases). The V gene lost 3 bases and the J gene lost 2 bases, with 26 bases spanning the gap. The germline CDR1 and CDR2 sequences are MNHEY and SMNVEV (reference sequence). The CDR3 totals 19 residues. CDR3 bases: TGTGCCAGCAGTTTGATTAACCCTATGCTAGGGGACTGGCCCTACGAGCAGTACTTC. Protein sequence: CASSLINPMLGDWPYEQYF.